This entry concerns a single TCR beta chain. Antigen: not known. Germline and junction disagree at one end, which may indicate a read error. The CDR3 is 14 residues long. In germline, CDR1 is LNHDA, CDR2 SQIVND (reference sequence). Genomic DNA was subjected to two-round multiplex PCR for amplification of TCR beta CDR3. Primers specific to each TRBV and TRBJ gene were used in first-round PCR. During the second PCR round, universal primers were used. TCRdb redid the calling of the multiplex PCR reads with MiXCR, one entry per CDR3 protein. The sample records around 21,000 distinct CDR3 sequences, 40% to 45% being singletons. This sample stems from a study of prognosis after radiotherapy for stage I lung cancer. Study-level information: Recruitment took place in Nanjing, China, where patients with stage I non-small cell lung cancer were enrolled between 2018 and 2019. A biologically effective dose of at least 100 Gy came via 3-5 SBRT fractions.

The study, taken as a whole, reports: Patients without metastases reportedly showed TRBV and TRBJ gene usage unlike that of patients with metastases.

Material: PBMCs, obtained before or after stereotactic body radiation therapy (not recorded which). V and J are TRBV19 and TRBJ1-1; tentative D call: TRBD1 (5 bases). This clonotype was obtained from a donor aged 50 or older with non-small cell lung cancer. CDR3 DNA sequence: TGTACCAGTAGTATGGTGGGGGTCCGGACTGAAGATTTCTTT. Its protein product is CTSSMVGVRTEDFF. The full variable domain, with the rest looked up from reference TRBV19 and TRBJ1-1, is DGGITQSPKYLFRKEGQNVTLSCEQNLNHDAMYWYRQDPGQGLRLIYYSQIVNDFQKGDIAEGYSVSREKKESFPLTVTSAQKNPTAFYLCTSSMVGVRTEDFFGQGTRLTVV.